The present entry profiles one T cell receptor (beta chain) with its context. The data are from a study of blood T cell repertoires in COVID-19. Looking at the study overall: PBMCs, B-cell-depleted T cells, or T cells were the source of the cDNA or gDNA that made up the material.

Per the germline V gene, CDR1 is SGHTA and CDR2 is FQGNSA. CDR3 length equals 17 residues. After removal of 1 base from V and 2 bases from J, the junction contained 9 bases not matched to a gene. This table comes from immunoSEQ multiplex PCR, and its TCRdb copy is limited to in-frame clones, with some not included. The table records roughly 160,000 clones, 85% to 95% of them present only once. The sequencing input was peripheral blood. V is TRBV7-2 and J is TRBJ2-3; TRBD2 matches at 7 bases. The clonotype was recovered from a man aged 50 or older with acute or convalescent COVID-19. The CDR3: CASSLDGTILPTDTQYF. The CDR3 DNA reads TGTGCCAGCAGCTTAGACGGGACTATCCTCCCCACAGATACGCAGTATTTT.